This T cell receptor beta chain derives from a study of control samples from healthy donors and cancer patients (dated by TCRdb to 2019 to 2021). As concerns this clone: Its cognate antigen has yet to be identified. No clone much larger than this one lies a single base away; base qualities are absent.

The receptor library was made with the immunoSEQ multiplex PCR assay. TCRdb took this table from immuneACCESS and kept in-frame rearrangements with V and J called. Such tables lack part of the clones; where checked against another copy, unresolved V genes explain under half of the gap, and the rest is unexplained. The sample contains approximately 160,000 clones, approximately 94% of them found a single time. The ten top clones hold 1.3% of the sample. The CDR3 goes from the cysteine to the phenylalanine over 15 residues. The CDR3 DNA has 45 bases and is translated from base 1. The junction shows trimming of 4 bases on V and 7 bases on J, and the gene matches do not reach 4 bases of it. From a lookup of the germline V gene, CDR1 and CDR2 are KGHDR and SFDVKD.

The chain was built from TRBV24-1 and TRBJ1-4, with 11 bases aligning to TRBD1. This TCR derives from a woman aged 18-29 years in good health. What was sequenced was blood. The DNA is as follows: TGTGCCACCAGTGACCCGGGACAGGGGGGTGAAAAACTGTTTTTT. It specifies CATSDPGQGGEKLFF.